Described below is a single T cell receptor (beta chain) sequence and its context. The antigen remains unidentified. Trimming stripped 6 bases from V and 5 bases from J, with 13 bases between. The CDR3 is made up of 14 amino acids. Germline V gene sequence: CDR1 MNHEY, CDR2 SMNVEV (reference sequence). The assay was immunoSEQ multiplex PCR, and TCRdb's table has in-frame clones only and misses some. The sample shows some 13,000 clones, around 70% of them seen only once. This specimen comes from a study of graft-versus-host responses after intestinal transplantation. About the study: Multivisceral, liver-intestinal, or isolated intestinal transplants were performed in recipients. For approximately three years after anti-thymocyte globulin induction, all recipients took tacrolimus and steroids. Whole-study findings and limits: GvH clonotypes were identified within recipient marrow, with a subset emerging first in ileum or blood.

Both intraepithelial and lamina propria lymphocytes were released by processing graft tissue. The V and J genes are TRBV27 and TRBJ2-2, with D possibly TRBD2 on 7 matching bases. Sequencing was performed on ileum tissue, taken 16 days after intestinal transplant. This TCR was recovered from a human patient who received an intestinal transplant, so some T cells may come from the graft donor. The CDR3 DNA follows: TGTGCCAGCAGCCGGGGGGCTGGGACCGGGGAGCTGTTTTTT. Amino acids: CASSRGAGTGELFF.